This T cell receptor beta chain was recorded in a study of T cell responses to AZD1222 COVID-19 vaccine. Sequencing used immunoSEQ multiplex PCR; TCRdb keeps in-frame clones, though not all of them. Seen here are around 84,000 clones, approximately 83% observed once, and the top ten hold more than 9%. With respect to this clone: The antigen is not known.

Overall study results and limits: Spike-specific TCR breadth and depth rose after two AZD1222 doses. Unmutated variant regions reportedly attract nearly half of all spike-specific TCRs.

Looked up from germline, CDR1 is LGHNA and CDR2 is YNFKEQ. Trimming took 0 bases from V and 5 from J, leaving 17 bases between them. This CDR3 spans 16 amino acids. Sequencing used peripheral blood, obtained 28 days after the second AZD1222 dose. The chain carries TRBV4-2 and TRBJ2-7; the D gene could be TRBD1 or TRBD2 (6 bases each). This TCR came from an adult who received the AZD1222 COVID-19 vaccine. CDR3 DNA: TGTGCCAGCAGCCAAGATAACGGGGGCCAAGCAGACGAGCAGTACTTC. Translating it yields CASSQDNGGQADEQYF.